A single sample gave rise to the 3 T cell receptor beta chains below, sequenced in a study of T-cell reconstitution after alpha-beta-depleted transplantation in children. Preparation of the TCRbeta library involved a method that used unique molecular identifiers. MiXCR was run by TCRdb on the PCR reads, yielding one entry per CDR3 protein. This table holds about 110,000 distinct CDR3 sequences, about a tenth found once. The specimen was PBMCs from the stem cell graft donor, collected from the stem cell graft. The receptors were gathered from a human donor who donated a stem cell graft to a child with acute lymphoblastic leukemia.

This clonotype was counted ten times or more. The V call is TRBV12-3 or TRBV12-4, the J call TRBJ1-5, with D unclear. Trimming cost V 3 bases and J 6 bases, with 9 bases left between them. The CDR3 is 13 residues long. CDR3 amino acids: CASSFEGVQPQHF. The CDR3 region has the DNA TGTGCCAGCAGTTTCGAGGGAGTTCAGCCCCAGCATTTT.

V is TRBV6-5 and J is TRBJ2-1, with D maybe TRBD1 (6 bases). The CDR3 covers 19 residues. Trimming stripped 0 bases from V and 6 bases from J, with 24 bases between. Germline V gives CDR1 MNHEY, CDR2 SVGAGI. The CDR3 nucleotides read TGTGCCAGCAGTTACTCACGGGACATAAGGACTTTGGGAGTCAATGAGCAGTTCTTC. This translates into CASSYSRDIRTLGVNEQFF.

This clonotype showed up many times. V usage is TRBV6-2 or TRBV6-3 and J usage is TRBJ2-6; 9 bases are shared with TRBD1. V was clipped by 7 bases and J by 0 bases; unmatched bases: 16. Per germline, CDR1 MNHEY and CDR2 SVGEGT. The CDR3 runs 20 residues. CDR3 DNA: TGTGCCAGCATAGGCTACATCACCGGGACAGGGAACTCTGGGGCCAACGTCCTGACTTTC. Its translation is CASIGYITGTGNSGANVLTF.